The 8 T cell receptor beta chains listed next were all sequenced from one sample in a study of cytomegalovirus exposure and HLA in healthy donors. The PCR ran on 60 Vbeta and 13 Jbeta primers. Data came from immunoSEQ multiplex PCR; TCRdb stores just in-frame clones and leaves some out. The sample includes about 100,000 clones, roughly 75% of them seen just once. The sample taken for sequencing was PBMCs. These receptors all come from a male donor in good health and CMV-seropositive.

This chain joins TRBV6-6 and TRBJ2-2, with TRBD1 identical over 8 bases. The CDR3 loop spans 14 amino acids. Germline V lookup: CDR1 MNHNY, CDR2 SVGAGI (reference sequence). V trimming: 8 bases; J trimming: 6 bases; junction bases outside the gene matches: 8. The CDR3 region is CASGTGAVSGELFF. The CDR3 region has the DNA TGTGCCAGCGGGACAGGTGCGGTGTCCGGGGAGCTGTTTTTT.

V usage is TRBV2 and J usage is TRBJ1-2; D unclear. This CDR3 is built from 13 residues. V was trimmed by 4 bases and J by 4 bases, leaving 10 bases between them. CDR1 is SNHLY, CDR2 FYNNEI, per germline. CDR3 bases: TGTGCCAGCAGTGGTGCAGGATCCTATGGCTACACCTTC. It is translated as CASSGAGSYGYTF.

CDR3: CASSQDTEGRQPQHF. CDR3 DNA: TGCGCCAGCAGCCAAGATACGGAGGGTCGCCAGCCCCAGCATTTT. The V gene is TRBV4-1, the J gene TRBJ1-5; D gene uncertain. Trimming removed 0 bases from V and 7 bases from J, with 13 bases in between. The germline CDR1 and CDR2 sequences are MGHRA and YSYEKL. The CDR3 spans 15 residues.

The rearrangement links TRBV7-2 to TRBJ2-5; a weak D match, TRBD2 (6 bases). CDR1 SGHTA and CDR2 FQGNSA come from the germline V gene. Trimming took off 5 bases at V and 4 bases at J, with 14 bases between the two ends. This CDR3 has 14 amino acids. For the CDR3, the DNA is TGTGCCAGCAGCCCTGAAGGCGGGACAGAGACCCAGTACTTC. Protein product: CASSPEGGTETQYF.

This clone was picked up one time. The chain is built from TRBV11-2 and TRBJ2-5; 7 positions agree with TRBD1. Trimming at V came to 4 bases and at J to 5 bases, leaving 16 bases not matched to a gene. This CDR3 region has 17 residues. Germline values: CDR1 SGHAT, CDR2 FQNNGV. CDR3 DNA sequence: TGTGCCAGCAGCTGGGGACAGACAGGGTTGGACAGGGAGACCCAGTACTTC. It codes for CASSWGQTGLDRETQYF.

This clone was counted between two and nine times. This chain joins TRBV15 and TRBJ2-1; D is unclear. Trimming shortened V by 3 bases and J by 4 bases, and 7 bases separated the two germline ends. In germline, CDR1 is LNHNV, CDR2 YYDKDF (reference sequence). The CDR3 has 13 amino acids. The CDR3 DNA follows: TGTGCCACCAGCAGTGTTCCTTACAATGAGCAGTTCTTC. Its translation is CATSSVPYNEQFF.

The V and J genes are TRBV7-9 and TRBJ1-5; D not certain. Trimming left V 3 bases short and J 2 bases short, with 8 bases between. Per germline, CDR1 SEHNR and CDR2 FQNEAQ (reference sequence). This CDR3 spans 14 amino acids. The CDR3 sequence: CASSLEGRNQPQHF. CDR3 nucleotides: TGTGCCAGCAGCTTGGAGGGCCGCAATCAGCCCCAGCATTTT.

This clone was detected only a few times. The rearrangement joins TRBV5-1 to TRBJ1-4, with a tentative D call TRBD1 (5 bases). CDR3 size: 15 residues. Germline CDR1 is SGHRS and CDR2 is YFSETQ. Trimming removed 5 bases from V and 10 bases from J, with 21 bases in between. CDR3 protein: CASSPDFALRGKLFF. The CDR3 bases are TGCGCCAGCAGTCCCGACTTCGCCTTAAGGGGAAAACTGTTTTTT. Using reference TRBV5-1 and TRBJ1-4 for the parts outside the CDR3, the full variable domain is KAGVTQTPRYLIKTRGQQVTLSCSPISGHRSVSWYQQTPGQGLQFLFEYFSETQRNKGNFPGRFSGRQFSNSRSEMNVSTLELGDSALYLCASSPDFALRGKLFFGSGTQLSVL.